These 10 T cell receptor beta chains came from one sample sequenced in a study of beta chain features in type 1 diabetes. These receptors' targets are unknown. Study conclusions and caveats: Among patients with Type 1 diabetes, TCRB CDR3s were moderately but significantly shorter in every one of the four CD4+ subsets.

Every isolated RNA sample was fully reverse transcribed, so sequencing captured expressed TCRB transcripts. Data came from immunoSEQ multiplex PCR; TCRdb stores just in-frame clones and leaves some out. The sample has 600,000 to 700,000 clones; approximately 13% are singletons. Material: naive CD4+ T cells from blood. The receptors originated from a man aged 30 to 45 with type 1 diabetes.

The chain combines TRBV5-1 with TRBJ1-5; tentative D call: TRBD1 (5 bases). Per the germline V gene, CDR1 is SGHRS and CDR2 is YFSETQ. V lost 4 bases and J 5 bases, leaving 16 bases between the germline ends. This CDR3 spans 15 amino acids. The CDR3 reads CASSPLGGEDQPQHF. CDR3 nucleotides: TGCGCCAGCAGCCCCCTCGGGGGAGAGGATCAGCCCCAGCATTTT.

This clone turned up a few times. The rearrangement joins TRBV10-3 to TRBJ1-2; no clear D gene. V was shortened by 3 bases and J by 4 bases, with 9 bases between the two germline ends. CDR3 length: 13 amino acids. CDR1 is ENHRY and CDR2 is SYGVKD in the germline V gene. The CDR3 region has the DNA TGTGCCATCAGTGAAATGGGTGCCTATGGCTACACCTTC. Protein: CAISEMGAYGYTF.

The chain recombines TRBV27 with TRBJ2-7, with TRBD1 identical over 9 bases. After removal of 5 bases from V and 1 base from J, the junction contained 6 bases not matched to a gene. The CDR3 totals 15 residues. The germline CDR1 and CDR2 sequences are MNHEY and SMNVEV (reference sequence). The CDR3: CASSPGTGKSYEQYF. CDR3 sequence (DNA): TGTGCCAGCAGTCCGGGGACAGGGAAGTCCTACGAGCAGTACTTC.

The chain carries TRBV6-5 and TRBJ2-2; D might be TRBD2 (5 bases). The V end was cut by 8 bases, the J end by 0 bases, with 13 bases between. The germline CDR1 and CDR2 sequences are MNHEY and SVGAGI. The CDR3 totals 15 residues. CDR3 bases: TGTGCCAGCTCCCTCGGAGGTGCGAACACCGGGGAGCTGTTTTTT. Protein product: CASSLGGANTGELFF.

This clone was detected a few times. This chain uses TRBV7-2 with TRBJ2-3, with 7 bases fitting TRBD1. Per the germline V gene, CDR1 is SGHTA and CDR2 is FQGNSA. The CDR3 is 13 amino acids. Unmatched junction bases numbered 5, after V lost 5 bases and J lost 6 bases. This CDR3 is CASSPDREDTQYF. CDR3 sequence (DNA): TGTGCCAGCAGCCCAGACAGGGAGGATACGCAGTATTTT.

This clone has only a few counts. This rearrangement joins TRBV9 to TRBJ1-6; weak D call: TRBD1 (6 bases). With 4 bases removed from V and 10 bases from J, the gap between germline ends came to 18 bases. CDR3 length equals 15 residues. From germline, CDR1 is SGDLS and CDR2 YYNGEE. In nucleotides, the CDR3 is TGTGCCAGCAGCCAGAACAGGGAACCGGCCTCACCCCTCCACTTT. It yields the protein CASSQNREPASPLHF.

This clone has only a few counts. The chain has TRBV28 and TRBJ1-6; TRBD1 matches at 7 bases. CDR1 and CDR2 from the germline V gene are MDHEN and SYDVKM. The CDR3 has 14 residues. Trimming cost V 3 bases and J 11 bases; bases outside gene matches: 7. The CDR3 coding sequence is TGTGCCAGCAGTTTTAGGCAGGGGGAGACACCCCTCCACTTT. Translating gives CASSFRQGETPLHF. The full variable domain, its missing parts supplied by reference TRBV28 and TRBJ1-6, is DVKVTQSSRYLVKRTGEKVFLECVQDMDHENMFWYRQDPGLGLRLIYFSYDVKMKEKGDIPEGYSVSREKKERFSLILESASTNQTSMYLCASSFRQGETPLHFGNGTRLTVT.

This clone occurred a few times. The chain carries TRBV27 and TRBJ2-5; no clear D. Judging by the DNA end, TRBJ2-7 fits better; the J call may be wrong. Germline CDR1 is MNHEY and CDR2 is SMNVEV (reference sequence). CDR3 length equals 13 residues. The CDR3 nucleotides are TGTGCCAGCAGTTTATCGCACGGGTACGAGCAGTACTTC. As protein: CASSLSHGYEQYF.

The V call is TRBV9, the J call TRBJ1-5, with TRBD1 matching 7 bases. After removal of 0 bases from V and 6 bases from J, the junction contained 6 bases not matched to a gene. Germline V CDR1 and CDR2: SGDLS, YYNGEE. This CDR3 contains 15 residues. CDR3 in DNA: TGTGCCAGCAGCGTAGACGGACAGGTCGGTCAGCCCCAGCATTTT. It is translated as CASSVDGQVGQPQHF.

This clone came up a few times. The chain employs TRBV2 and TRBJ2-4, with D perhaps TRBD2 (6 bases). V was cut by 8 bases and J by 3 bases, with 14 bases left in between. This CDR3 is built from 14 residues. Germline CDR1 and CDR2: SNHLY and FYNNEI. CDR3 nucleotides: TGTGCCAGCGGTAGCCAGGAGGGCAAAAACATTCAGTACTTC. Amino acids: CASGSQEGKNIQYF.